This TCR beta chain emerged from a study of OX40 agonist ivuxolimab in advanced cancers. In the study overall: All patients had ivuxolimab intravenously every 2 weeks at 0.01 to 10 mg/kg.

CDR3 size: 15 residues. Per germline, CDR1 SGHTA and CDR2 FQGTGA. Trimming took off 1 base at V and 0 bases at J, with 8 bases between the two ends. A note on this clone: As yet, its antigen is unknown.

The repertoire was sequenced with immunoSEQ multiplex PCR; TCRdb's copy has only in-frame clones and lacks some. The sample records about 55,000 clones, about 90% being singletons. Findings of the study overall: The average count of expanded clones was higher among CD8+ T cells than among CD4+.

This sample comprised CD4+ or CD8+ T cells sorted from blood, obtained in a trial of the OX40 agonist ivuxolimab. This receptor was taken from an adult with an advanced solid tumor such as melanoma, head and neck, liver or kidney cancer. V is TRBV7-3 and J is TRBJ2-3; possible D gene TRBD2, 6 bases. The CDR3 nucleotides read TGTGCCAGCAGCTTAATCGGGACTAGCACAGATACGCAGTATTTT. Translated: CASSLIGTSTDTQYF.